This T cell receptor (beta chain) was obtained from a study of T cell responses to AZD1222 COVID-19 vaccine. The CDR3 has 15 amino acids. Germline CDR1 and CDR2: SGHVS and FQNEAQ. V gave up 3 bases and J gave up 2 bases; unmatched junction bases: 6. This table comes from immunoSEQ multiplex PCR, and its TCRdb copy is limited to in-frame clones, with some not included. This sample has 95,000 or so clones, with approximately 88% found just once. Source: peripheral blood, taken on day 0 of AZD1222 vaccination. The V gene is TRBV7-8, the J gene TRBJ1-1; 7 bases agree with TRBD1. This TCR was recovered from an adult in good health. The CDR3: CASSLSYRGNTEAFF. The CDR3 DNA follows: TGTGCCAGCAGCTTGTCCTACAGGGGAAACACTGAAGCTTTCTTT.